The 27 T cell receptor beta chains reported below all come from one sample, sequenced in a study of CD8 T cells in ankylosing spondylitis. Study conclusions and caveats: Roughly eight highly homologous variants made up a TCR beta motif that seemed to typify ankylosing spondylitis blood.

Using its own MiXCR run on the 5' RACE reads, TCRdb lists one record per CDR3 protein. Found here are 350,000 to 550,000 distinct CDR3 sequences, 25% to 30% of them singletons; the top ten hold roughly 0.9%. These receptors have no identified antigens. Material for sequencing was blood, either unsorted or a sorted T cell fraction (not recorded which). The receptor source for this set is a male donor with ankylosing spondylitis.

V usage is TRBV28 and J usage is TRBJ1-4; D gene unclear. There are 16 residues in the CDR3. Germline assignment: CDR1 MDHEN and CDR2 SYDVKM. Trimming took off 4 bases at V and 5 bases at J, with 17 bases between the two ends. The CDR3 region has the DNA TGTGCCAGCAGTTACCGCATGACGGGTTCAAATGAAAAACTGTTTTTT. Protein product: CASSYRMTGSNEKLFF.

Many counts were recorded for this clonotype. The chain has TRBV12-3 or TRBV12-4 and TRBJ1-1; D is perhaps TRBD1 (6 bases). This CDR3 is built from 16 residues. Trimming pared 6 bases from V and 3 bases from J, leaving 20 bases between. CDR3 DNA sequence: TGTGCCAGCAGAAAGGGGGGAGCAGGGCCCTACACTGAAGCTTTCTTT. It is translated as CASRKGGAGPYTEAFF.

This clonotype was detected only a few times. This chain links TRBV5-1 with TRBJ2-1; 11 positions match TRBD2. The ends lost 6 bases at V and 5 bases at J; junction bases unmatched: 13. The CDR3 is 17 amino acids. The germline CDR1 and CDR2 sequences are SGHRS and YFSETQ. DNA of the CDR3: TGCGCCAGCAACCCCGGGACTAGCGGTCTAGGGGACAATGAGCAGTTCTTC. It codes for CASNPGTSGLGDNEQFF.

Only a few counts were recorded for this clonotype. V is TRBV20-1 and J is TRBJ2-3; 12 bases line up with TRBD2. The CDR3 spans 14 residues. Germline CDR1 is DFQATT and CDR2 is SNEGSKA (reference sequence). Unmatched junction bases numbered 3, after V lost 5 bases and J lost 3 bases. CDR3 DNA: TGCAGTGCTGCTAGCGGGAGGGGGACAGATACGCAGTATTTT. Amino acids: CSAASGRGTDTQYF.

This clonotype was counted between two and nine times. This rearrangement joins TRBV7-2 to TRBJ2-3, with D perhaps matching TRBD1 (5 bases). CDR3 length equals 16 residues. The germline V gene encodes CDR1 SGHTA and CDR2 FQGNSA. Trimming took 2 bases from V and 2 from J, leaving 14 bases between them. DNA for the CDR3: TGTGCCAGCAGCTTATTAGGGGCCCTGACCACAGATACGCAGTATTTT. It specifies CASSLLGALTTDTQYF.

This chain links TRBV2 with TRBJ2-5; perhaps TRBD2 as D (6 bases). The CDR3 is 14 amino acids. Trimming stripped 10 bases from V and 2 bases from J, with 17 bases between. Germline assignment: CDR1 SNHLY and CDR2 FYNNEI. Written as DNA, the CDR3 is TGTGCCACTGAGCGGGTGGTCCGGCAAGAGACCCAGTACTTC. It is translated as CATERVVRQETQYF.

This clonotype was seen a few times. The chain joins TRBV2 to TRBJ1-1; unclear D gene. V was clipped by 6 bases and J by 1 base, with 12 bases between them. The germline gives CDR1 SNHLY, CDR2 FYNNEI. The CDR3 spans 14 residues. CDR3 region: CASRLDNGNTEAFF. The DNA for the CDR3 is TGTGCCAGCAGATTAGACAATGGGAACACTGAAGCTTTCTTT.

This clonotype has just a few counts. The CDR3 nucleotides are TGCAGTGCTAGAGAACAGGGGGATGAGCAGTTCTTC. It is translated as CSAREQGDEQFF. The chain combines TRBV20-1 with TRBJ2-1; 8 nucleotides line up with TRBD1. Per the germline V gene, CDR1 is DFQATT and CDR2 is SNEGSKA (reference sequence). V was pared by 0 bases and J by 8 bases, with 0 bases of the junction left unmatched. The CDR3 runs 12 residues.

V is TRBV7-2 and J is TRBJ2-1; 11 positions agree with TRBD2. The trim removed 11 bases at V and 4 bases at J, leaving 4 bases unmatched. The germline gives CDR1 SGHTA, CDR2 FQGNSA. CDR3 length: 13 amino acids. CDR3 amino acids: CAAVAGGYNEQFF. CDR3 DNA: TGTGCCGCGGTAGCGGGAGGGTACAATGAGCAGTTCTTC.

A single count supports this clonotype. The chain's CDR3 is CASSPRGGAGNTIYF. DNA of the CDR3: TGTGCCAGCAGCCCCAGAGGGGGGGCTGGAAACACCATATATTTT. The V and J genes are TRBV7-2 and TRBJ1-3, with D possibly TRBD1 on 6 matching bases. CDR1 is SGHTA, CDR2 FQGNSA, per germline. This CDR3 has 15 residues. The V and J ends lost 5 bases and 2 bases respectively, with 13 bases between them.

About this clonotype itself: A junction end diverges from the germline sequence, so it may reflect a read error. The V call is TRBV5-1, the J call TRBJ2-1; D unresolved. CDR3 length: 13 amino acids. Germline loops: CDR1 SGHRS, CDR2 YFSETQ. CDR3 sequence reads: CASSLGTRNEQFF. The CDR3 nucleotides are TGTGCCAGCAGCTTGGGAACAAGGAATGAGCAGTTCTTC.

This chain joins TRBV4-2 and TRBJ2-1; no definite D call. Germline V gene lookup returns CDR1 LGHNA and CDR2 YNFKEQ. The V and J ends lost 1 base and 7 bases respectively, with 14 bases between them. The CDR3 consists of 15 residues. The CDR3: CASSQAGDLANEQFF. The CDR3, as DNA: TGTGCCAGCAGCCAAGCAGGAGACCTTGCTAATGAGCAGTTCTTC.

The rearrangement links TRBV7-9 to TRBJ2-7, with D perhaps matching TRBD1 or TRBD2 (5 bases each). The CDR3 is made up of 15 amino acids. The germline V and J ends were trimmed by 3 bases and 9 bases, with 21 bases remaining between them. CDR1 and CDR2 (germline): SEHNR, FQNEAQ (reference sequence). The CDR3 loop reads CASSFAGTHSIGQYF. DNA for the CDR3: TGTGCCAGCAGCTTTGCCGGGACCCATTCCATCGGGCAGTACTTC.

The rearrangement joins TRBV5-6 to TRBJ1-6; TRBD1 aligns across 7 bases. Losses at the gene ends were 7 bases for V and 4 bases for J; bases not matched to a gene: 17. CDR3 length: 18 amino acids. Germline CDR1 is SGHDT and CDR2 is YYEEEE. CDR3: CASGPLAKGQRYNSPLHF. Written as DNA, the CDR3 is TGTGCCAGCGGACCCCTGGCCAAGGGACAGAGGTATAATTCACCCCTCCACTTT.

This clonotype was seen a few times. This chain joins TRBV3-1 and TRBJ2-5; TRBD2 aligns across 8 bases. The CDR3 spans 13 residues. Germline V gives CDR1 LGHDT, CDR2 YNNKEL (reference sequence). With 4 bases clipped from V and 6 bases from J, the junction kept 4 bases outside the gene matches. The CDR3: CASSRSGGQTQYF. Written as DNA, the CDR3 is TGTGCCAGCAGCCGAAGCGGGGGACAGACCCAGTACTTC.

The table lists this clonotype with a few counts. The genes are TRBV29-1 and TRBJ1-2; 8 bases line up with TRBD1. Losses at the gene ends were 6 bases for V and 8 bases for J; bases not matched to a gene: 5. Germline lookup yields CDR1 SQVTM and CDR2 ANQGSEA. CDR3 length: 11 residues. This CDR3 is CSVWDRRGYTF. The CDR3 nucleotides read TGCAGCGTGTGGGACAGGCGCGGCTACACCTTC.

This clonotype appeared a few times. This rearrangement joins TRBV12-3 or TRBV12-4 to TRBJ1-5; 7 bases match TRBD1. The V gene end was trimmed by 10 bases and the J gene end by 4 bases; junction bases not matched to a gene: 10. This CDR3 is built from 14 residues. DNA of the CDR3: TGTGCCACTTCTTACAGGGGTGGTAATCAGCCCCAGCATTTT. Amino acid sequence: CATSYRGGNQPQHF.

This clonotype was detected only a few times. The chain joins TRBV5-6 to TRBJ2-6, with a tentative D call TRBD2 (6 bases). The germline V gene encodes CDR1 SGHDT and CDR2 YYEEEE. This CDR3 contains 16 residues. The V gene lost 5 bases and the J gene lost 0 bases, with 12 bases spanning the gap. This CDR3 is CASRTGVDSGANVLTF. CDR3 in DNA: TGTGCCAGCAGAACGGGGGTGGACTCTGGGGCCAACGTCCTGACTTTC.

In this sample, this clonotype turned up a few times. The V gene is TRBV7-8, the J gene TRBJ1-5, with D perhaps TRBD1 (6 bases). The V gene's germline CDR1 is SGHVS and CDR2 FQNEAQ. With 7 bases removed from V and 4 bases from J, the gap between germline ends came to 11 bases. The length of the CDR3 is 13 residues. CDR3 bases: TGTGCCAGCACCCGGACAGTTAATCAGCCCCAGCATTTT. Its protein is CASTRTVNQPQHF.

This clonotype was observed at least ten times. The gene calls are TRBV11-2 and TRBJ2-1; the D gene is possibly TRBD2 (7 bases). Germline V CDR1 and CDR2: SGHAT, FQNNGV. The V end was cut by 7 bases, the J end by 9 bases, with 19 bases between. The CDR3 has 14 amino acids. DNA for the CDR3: TGTGCCAGCAACTCTCGAGGGGGGGCGGTTGAGCAGTTCTTC. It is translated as CASNSRGGAVEQFF.

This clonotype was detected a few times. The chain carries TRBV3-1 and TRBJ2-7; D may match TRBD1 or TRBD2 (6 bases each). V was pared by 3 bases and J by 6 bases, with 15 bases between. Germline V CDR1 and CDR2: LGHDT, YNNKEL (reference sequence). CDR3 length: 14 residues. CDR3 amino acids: CASSQSGGDAEQYV. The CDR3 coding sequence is TGTGCCAGCAGCCAGTCCGGGGGCGACGCCGAGCAGTACGTC.

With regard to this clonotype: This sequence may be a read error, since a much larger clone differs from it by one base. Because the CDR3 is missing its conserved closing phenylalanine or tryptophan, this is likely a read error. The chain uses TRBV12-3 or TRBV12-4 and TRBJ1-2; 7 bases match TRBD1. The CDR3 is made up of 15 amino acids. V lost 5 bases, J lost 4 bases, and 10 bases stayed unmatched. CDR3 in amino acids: CASSRRQGRFYGYTY. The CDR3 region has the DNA TGTGCCAGCAGTAGGAGACAGGGACGGTTCTATGGCTACACCTAC.

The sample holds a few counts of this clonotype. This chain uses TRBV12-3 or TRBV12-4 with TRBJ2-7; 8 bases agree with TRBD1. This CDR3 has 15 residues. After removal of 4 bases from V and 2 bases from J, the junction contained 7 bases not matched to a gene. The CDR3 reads CASSSVDRETYEQYF. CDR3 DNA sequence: TGTGCCAGCAGTTCAGTGGACAGGGAGACCTACGAGCAGTACTTC.

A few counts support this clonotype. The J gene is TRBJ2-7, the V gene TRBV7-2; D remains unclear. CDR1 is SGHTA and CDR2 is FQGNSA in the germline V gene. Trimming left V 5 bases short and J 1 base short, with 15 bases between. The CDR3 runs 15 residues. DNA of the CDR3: TGTGCCAGCAGCCAGTCAGGAGCGCGGTCCTACGAGCAGTACGTC. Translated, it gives CASSQSGARSYEQYV.

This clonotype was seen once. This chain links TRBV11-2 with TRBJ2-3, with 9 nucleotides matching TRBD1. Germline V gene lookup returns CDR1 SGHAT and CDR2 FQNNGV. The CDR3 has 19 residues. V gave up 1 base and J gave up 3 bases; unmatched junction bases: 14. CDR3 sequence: CASSLVSAGTGLKTDTQYF. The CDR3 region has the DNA TGTGCCAGCAGCTTAGTGTCGGCTGGGACAGGGCTGAAGACAGATACGCAGTATTTT.

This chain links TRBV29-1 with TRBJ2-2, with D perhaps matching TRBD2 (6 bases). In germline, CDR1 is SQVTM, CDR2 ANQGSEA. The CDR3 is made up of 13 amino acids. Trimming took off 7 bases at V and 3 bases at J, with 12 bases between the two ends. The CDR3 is CSAVAEYTGELFF. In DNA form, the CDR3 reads TGCAGCGCCGTAGCGGAGTACACCGGGGAGCTGTTTTTT.

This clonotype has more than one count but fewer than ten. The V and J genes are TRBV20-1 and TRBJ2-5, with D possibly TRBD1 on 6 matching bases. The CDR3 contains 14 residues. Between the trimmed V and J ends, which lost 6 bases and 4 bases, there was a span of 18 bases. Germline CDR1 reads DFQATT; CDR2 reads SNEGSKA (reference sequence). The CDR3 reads CSASRDINRETQYF. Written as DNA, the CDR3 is TGCAGTGCCAGCCGGGACATCAACCGAGAGACCCAGTACTTC.